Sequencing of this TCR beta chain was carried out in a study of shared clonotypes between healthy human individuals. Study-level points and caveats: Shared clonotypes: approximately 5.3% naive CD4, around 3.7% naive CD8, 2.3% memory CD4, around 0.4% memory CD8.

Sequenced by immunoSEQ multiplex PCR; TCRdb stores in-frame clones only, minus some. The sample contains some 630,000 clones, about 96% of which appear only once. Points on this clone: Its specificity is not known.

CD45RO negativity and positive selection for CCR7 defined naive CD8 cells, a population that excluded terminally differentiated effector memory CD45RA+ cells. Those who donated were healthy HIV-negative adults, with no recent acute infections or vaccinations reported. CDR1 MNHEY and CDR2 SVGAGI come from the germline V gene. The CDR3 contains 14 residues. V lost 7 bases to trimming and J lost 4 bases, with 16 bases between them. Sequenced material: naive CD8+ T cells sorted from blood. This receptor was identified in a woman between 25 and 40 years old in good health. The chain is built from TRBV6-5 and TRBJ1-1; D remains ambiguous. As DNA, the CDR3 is TGTGCCAGCACCGGACCTGGATTGTCCACTGAAGCTTTCTTT. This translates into CASTGPGLSTEAFF.